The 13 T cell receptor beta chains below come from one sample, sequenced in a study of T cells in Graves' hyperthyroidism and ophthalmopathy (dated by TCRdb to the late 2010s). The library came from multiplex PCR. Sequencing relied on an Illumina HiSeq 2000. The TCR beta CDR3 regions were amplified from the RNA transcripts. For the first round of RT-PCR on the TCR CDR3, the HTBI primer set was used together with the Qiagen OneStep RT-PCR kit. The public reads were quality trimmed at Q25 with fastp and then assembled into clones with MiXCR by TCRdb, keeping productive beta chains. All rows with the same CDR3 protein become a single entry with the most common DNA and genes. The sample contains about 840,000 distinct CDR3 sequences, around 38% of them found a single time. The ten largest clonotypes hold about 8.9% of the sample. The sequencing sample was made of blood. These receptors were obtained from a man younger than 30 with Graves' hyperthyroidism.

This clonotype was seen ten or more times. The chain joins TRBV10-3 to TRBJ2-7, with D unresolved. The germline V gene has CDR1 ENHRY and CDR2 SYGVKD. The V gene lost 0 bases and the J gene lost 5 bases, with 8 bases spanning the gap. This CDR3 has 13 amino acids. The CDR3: CAISESALDEQYF. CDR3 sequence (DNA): TGTGCCATCAGTGAGTCAGCACTCGACGAGCAGTACTTC.

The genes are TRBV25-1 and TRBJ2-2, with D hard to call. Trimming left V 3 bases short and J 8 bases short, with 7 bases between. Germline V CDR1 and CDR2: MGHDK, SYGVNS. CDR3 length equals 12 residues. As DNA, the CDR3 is TGTGCCAGCAGTGAGGGTAAGGGGGAGCTGTTTTTT. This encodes CASSEGKGELFF.

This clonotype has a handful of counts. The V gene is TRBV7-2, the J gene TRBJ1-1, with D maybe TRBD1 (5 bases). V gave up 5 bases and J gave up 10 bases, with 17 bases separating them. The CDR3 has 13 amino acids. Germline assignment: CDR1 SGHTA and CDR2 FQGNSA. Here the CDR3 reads CASSTLRDVGAFF. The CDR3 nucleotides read TGTGCCAGCAGCACCCTCCGGGACGTCGGAGCTTTCTTT.

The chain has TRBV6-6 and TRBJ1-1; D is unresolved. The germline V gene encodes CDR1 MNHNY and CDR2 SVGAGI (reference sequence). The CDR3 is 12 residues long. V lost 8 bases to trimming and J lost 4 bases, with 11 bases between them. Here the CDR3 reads CASGEGGTEAFF. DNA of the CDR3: TGTGCCAGCGGGGAGGGCGGCACTGAAGCTTTCTTT.

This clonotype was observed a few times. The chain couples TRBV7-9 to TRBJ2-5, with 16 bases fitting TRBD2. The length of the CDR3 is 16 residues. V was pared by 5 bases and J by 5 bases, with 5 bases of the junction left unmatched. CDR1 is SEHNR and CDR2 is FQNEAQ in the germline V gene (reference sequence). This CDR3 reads CASSGTSGRALETQYF. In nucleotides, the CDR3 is TGTGCCAGCAGCGGGACTAGCGGGAGGGCCCTCGAGACCCAGTACTTC. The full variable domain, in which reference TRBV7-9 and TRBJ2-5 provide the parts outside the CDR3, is DTGVSQNPRHKITKRGQNVTFRCDPISEHNRLYWYRQTLGQGPEFLTYFQNEAQLEKSRLLSDRFSAERPKGSFSTLEIQRTEQGDSAMYLCASSGTSGRALETQYFGPGTRLLVL.

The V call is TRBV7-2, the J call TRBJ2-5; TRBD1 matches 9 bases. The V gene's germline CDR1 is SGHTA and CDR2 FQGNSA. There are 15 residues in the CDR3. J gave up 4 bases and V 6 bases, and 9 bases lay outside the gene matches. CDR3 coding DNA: TGTGCCAGCAGTTTTGGACAGGGGTATGGAGAGACCCAGTACTTC. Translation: CASSFGQGYGETQYF. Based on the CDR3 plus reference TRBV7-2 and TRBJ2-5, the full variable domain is GAGVSQSPSNKVTEKGKDVELRCDPISGHTALYWYRQSLGQGLEFLIYFQGNSAPDKSGLPSDRFSAERTGGSVSTLTIQRTQQEDSAVYLCASSFGQGYGETQYFGPGTRLLVL.

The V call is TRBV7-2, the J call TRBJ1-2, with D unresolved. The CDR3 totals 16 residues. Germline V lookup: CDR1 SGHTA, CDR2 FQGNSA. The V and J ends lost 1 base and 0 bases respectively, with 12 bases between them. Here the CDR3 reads CASSLGKHTTNYGYTF. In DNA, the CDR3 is TGTGCCAGCAGCTTAGGAAAGCATACTACTAACTATGGCTACACCTTC.

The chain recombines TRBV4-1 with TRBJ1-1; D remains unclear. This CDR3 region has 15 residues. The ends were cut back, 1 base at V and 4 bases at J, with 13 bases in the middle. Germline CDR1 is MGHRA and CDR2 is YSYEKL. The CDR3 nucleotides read TGCGCCAGCAGCCAAGTCTCGGCAGCGTTCACTGAAGCTTTCTTT. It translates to CASSQVSAAFTEAFF.

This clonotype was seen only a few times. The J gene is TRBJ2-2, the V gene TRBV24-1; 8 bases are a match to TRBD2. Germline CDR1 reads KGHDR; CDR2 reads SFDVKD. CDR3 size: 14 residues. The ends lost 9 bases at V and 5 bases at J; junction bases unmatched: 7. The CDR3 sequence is CATAGTRGTGELFF. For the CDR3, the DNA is TGTGCCACCGCCGGGACTAGAGGTACCGGGGAGCTGTTTTTT.

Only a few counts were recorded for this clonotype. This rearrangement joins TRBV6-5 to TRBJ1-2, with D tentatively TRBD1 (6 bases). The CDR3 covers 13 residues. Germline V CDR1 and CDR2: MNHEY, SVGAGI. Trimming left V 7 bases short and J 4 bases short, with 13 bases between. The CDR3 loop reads CASNWGGGYGYTF. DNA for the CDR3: TGTGCCAGCAACTGGGGGGGCGGCTATGGCTACACCTTC.

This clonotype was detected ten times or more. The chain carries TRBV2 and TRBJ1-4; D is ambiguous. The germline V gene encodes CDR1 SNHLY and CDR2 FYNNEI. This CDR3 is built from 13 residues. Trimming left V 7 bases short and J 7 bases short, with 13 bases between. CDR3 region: CASTGRGGEKLFF. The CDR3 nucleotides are TGTGCCAGCACTGGGCGAGGAGGTGAAAAACTGTTTTTT.

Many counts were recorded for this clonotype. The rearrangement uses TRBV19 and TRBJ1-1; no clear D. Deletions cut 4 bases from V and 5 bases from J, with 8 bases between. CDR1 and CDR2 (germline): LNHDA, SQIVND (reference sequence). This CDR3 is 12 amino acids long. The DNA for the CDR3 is TGTGCCAGTAGTACGATTTCGACTGAAGCTTTCTTT. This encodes CASSTISTEAFF. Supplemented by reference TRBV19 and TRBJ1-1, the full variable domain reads DGGITQSPKYLFRKEGQNVTLSCEQNLNHDAMYWYRQDPGQGLRLIYYSQIVNDFQKGDIAEGYSVSREKKESFPLTVTSAQKNPTAFYLCASSTISTEAFFGQGTRLTVV.

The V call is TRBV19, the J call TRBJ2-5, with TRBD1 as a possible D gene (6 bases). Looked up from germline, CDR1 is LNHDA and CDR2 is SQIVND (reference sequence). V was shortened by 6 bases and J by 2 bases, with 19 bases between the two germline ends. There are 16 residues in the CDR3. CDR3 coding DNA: TGTGCCAGTAGCTGGGGGCACGGACGGATGCAAGAGACCCAGTACTTC. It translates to CASSWGHGRMQETQYF.